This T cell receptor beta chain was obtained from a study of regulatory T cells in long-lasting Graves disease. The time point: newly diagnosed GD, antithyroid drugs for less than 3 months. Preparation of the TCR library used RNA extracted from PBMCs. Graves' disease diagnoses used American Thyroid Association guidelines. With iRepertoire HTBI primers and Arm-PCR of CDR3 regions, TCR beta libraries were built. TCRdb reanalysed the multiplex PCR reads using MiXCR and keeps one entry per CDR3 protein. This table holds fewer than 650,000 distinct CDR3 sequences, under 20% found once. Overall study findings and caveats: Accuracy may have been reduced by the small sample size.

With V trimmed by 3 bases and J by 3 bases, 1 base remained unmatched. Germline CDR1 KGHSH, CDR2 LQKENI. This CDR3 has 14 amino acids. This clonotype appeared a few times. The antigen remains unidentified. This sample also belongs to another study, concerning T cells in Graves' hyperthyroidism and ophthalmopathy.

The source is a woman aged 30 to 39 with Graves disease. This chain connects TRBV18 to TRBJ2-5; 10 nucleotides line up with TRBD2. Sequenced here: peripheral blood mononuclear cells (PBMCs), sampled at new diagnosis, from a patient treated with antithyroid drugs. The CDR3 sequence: CASSPGLAEETQYF. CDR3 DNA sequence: TGTGCCAGCTCACCTGGACTAGCGGAAGAGACCCAGTACTTC.